This TCR beta chain was recovered during a study of cytotoxic CD8 clonotypes in ibrutinib-treated CLL. Whole-study context: The subjects consisted of eleven to twelve relapsed/refractory and more than 14 treatment-naive individuals, with 17 to 18 IGHV unmutated. It was after a median approximately twelve months of treatment, range 6 to 36, that response samples were taken.

Study findings and constraints: At progression, clonality fell back toward baseline after rising at ibrutinib response. Patients had baseline clonality above age-matched healthy donors, and this clonality moved with circulating CD8+ T-cell counts.

Assay used: immunoSEQ multiplex PCR; TCRdb lists only in-frame clones, some missing. Among roughly 47,000 clones listed, about half were seen once. There are 15 residues in the CDR3. V shed 5 bases, J shed 2 bases, and the junction held 9 bases outside the gene matches. CDR1 and CDR2 from the germline V gene are MDHEN and SYDVKM. The table lists this clone with a few counts. The antigen remains unidentified. The J gene is TRBJ2-7, the V gene TRBV28; TRBD2 matches 7 bases. The sample in question was PBMCs, obtained after 12 months of ibrutinib treatment. The sequence derives from a human donor with chronic lymphocytic leukemia. The CDR3 DNA is TGTGCCAGCAGTAGGGGAGGGGCGCAGGCCTACGAGCAGTACTTC. Amino acid sequence: CASSRGGAQAYEQYF.